These 5 T cell receptor beta chains were sequenced from one sample in a study of OX40 agonist ivuxolimab in advanced cancers. The method was immunoSEQ multiplex PCR; TCRdb's version includes in-frame clones alone and lacks a portion of them. The sample contains around 46,000 clones, roughly 90% of which appear only once. Material: CD4+ or CD8+ T cells sorted from blood, obtained in a trial of the OX40 agonist ivuxolimab. The receptors here all came from an adult with an advanced solid tumor such as melanoma, head and neck, liver or kidney cancer.

The V and J genes are TRBV11-3 and TRBJ2-1; D not certain. Looked up from germline, CDR1 is SGHNT and CDR2 is YENEEA. Trimming left V 1 base short and J 0 bases short, with 10 bases between. The CDR3 extends over 16 amino acids. In DNA form, the CDR3 reads TGTGCCAGCAGCTTAGGTGGGCGGAGCTCCTACAATGAGCAGTTCTTC. Translated, it gives CASSLGGRSSYNEQFF.

The V and J genes are TRBV7-9 and TRBJ1-1; 10 bases fit TRBD1. This CDR3 has 16 amino acids. Trimming removed 4 bases from V and 2 bases from J; junction bases left unmatched: 7. Per the germline V gene, CDR1 is SEHNR and CDR2 is FQNEAQ (reference sequence). The CDR3 DNA reads as TGTGCCAGCAGCTCCGCCGGGACAGGGGTAAACACTGAAGCTTTCTTT. Its translation: CASSSAGTGVNTEAFF.

The chain carries TRBV4-1 and TRBJ1-2; D is unclear. The V gene's germline CDR1 is MGHRA and CDR2 YSYEKL. This CDR3 is built from 16 residues. V lost 1 base, J lost 8 bases, and 20 bases lay in between. CDR3 protein: CASSQGLGMTLTGYTF. The CDR3 DNA is TGCGCCAGCAGCCAAGGGTTGGGGATGACTCTTACCGGCTACACCTTC.

This chain links TRBV7-9 with TRBJ2-7; 8 nucleotides match TRBD2. The V segment lost 6 bases and the J segment 3 bases; nucleotides outside the gene matches: 10. This CDR3 is built from 15 residues. Germline V gene sequence: CDR1 SEHNR, CDR2 FQNEAQ (reference sequence). In DNA form, the CDR3 reads TGTGCCAGCAGTCAGAGCGGGGGCCCTCTCTACGAGCAGTACTTC. Protein product: CASSQSGGPLYEQYF.

The chain combines TRBV5-4 with TRBJ2-1; D is undetermined. CDR3 length: 11 residues. Germline values: CDR1 SGHNT, CDR2 YYREEE (reference sequence). V lost 3 bases to trimming and J lost 7 bases, with 5 bases between them. This CDR3 reads CASSYENEQFF. The CDR3 DNA sequence: TGTGCCAGCAGCTACGAAAATGAGCAGTTCTTC.